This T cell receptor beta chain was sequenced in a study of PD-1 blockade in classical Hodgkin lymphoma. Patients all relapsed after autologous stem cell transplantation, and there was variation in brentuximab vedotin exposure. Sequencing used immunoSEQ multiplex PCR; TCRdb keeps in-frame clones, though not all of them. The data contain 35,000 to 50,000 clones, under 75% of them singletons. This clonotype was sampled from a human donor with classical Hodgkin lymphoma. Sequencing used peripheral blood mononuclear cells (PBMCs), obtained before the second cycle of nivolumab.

The CDR3: CASSETGTGYEQYF. CDR3 sequence (DNA): TGTGCCAGCAGTGAAACGGGGACGGGCTACGAGCAGTACTTC. This chain uses TRBV6-1 with TRBJ2-7; D may be TRBD1 or TRBD2 (5 bases each). The V gene's germline CDR1 is MNHNS and CDR2 SASEGT. Trimming shortened V by 2 bases and J by 3 bases, and 11 bases separated the two germline ends. The CDR3 is 14 amino acids.